The T cell receptor (beta chain) described here comes from a study of metastatic and nonmetastatic thyroid tumors. Looking at the study overall: Patients with malignant and benign thyroid disease provided blood and tumor or nodule tissue, whose repertoires were compared.

J gave up 7 bases and V 2 bases, and 13 bases lay outside the gene matches. This CDR3 spans 16 amino acids. Germline values: CDR1 SGHAT, CDR2 FQDESV (reference sequence). Notes on this clone: Antigen specificity is unknown.

All patients were untreated before thyroid surgery. Original processing notes: Differences in CDR3 between clinicopathological groups were drawn on to build a classifier intended to discriminate distant-metastatic papillary thyroid cancer patients. With MiXCR, TCRdb reprocessed the PCR reads. The V and J calls and clone size come from TCRdb's table, not from the authors' own analysis. The repertoire holds 20,000 to 25,000 clones, with roughly 15% as singletons. Study-level results: Malignant thyroid tumors reportedly exceeded benign nodules significantly in TCR beta diversity, with the difference appearing in blood and tumor.

The sample taken for sequencing was tumor tissue. This clonotype was sampled from a female donor with papillary thyroid cancer or a benign thyroid nodule (not recorded which). Some clones in this sample may be carry-over from other donors' samples. This chain links TRBV11-1 with TRBJ2-7; 8 bases align to TRBD1. CDR3 coding DNA: TGTGCCAGCAGCTTATTCTTCGGACAGGGTGCGATTGAGCAGTACTTC. This translates into CASSLFFGQGAIEQYF.